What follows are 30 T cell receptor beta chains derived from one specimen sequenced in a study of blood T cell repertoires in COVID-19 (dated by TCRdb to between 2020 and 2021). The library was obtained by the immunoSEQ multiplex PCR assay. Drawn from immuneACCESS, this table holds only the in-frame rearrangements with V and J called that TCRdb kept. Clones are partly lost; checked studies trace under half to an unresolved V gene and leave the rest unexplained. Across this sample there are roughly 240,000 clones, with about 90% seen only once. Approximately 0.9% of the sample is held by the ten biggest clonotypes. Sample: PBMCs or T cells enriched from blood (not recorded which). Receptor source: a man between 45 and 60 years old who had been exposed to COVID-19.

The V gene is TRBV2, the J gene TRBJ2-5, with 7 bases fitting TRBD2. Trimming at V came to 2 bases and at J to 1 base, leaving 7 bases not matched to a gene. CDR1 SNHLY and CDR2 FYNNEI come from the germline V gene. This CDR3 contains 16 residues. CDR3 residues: CASSEILAEPQETQYF. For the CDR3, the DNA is TGTGCCAGCAGTGAAATCCTAGCGGAACCCCAAGAGACCCAGTACTTC.

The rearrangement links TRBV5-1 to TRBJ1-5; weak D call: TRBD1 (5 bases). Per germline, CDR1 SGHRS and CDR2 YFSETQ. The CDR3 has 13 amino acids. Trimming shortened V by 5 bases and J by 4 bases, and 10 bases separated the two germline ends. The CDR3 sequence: CASRDSQNQPQHF. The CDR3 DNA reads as TGCGCCAGCAGAGACAGTCAGAATCAGCCCCAGCATTTT.

Here the CDR3 DNA reads TGTGCCAGCAGCTTTGCCCGGACAGGCCCAGATGATGAAGCTTTCTTT. Translating it yields CASSFARTGPDDEAFF. The rearrangement links TRBV7-9 to TRBJ1-1; 7 bases align to TRBD1. The ends lost 3 bases at V and 7 bases at J; junction bases unmatched: 14. Germline V lookup: CDR1 SEHNR, CDR2 FQNEAQ (reference sequence). The CDR3 runs to 16 residues.

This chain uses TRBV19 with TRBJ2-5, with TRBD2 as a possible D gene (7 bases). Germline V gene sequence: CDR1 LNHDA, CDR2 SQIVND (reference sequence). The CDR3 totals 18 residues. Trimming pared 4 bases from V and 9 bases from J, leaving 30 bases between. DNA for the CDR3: TGTGCCAGTAGTAGCCGCACTTCGGGGACCCGTAGGGGGGGGGCCCAGTACTTC. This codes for CASSSRTSGTRRGGAQYF. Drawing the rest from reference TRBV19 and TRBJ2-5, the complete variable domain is DGGITQSPKYLFRKEGQNVTLSCEQNLNHDAMYWYRQDPGQGLRLIYYSQIVNDFQKGDIAEGYSVSREKKESFPLTVTSAQKNPTAFYLCASSSRTSGTRRGGAQYFGPGTRLLVL.

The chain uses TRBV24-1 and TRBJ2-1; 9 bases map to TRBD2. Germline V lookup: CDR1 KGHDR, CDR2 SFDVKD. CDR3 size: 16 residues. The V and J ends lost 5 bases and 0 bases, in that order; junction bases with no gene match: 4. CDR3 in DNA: TGTGCCACCAGTGTAGCGGGGGCCAGCTCCTACAATGAGCAGTTCTTC. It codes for CATSVAGASSYNEQFF.

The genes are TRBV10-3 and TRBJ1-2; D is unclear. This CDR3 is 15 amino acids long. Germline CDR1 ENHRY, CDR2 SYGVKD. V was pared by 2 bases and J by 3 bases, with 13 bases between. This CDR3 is CAISEISEGYYGYTF. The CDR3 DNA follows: TGTGCCATCAGTGAGATCTCGGAGGGCTACTATGGCTACACCTTC.

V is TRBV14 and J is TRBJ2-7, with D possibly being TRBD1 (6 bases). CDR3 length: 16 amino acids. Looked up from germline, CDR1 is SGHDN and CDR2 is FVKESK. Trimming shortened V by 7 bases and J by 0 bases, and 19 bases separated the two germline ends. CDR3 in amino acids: CASTVLRDTYSYEQYV. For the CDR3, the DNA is TGTGCCAGCACGGTTTTACGGGACACCTACTCCTACGAGCAGTACGTC.

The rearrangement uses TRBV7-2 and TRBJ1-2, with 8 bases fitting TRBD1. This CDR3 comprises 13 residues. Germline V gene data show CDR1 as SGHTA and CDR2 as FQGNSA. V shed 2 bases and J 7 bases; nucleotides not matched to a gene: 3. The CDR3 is CASSLRTGFGYTF. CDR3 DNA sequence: TGTGCCAGCAGCTTACGGACAGGGTTTGGCTACACCTTC.

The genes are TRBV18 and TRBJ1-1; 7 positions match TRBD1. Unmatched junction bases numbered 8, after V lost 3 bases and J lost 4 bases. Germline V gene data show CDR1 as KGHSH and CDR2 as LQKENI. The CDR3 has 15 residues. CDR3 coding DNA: TGTGCCAGCTCACCGGCGCAGGGGGATGGCACTGAAGCTTTCTTT. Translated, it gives CASSPAQGDGTEAFF. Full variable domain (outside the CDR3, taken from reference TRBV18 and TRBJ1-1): NAGVMQNPRHLVRRRGQEARLRCSPMKGHSHVYWYRQLPEEGLKFMVYLQKENIIDESGMPKERFSAEFPKEGPSILRIQQVVRGDSAAYFCASSPAQGDGTEAFFGQGTRLTVV.

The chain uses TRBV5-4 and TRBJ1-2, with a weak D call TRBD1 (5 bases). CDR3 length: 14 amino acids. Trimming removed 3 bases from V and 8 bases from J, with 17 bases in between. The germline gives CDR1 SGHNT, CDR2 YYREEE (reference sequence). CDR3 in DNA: TGTGCCAGCAGCTCCCAGGCAGGGTCGAGGGGCTACACCTTC. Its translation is CASSSQAGSRGYTF.

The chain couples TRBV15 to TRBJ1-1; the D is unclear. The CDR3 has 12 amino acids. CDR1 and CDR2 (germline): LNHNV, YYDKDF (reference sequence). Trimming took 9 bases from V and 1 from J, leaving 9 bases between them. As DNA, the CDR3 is TGTGCCACGGGTACAGCGAACACTGAAGCTTTCTTT. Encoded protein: CATGTANTEAFF.

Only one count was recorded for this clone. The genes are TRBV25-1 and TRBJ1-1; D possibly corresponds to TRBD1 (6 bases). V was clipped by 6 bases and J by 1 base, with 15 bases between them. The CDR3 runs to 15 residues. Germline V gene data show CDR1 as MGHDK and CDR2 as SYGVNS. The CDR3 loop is CASRGGAGWNTEAFF. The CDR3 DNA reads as TGTGCCAGCAGGGGGGGGGCAGGGTGGAACACTGAAGCTTTCTTT.

The CDR3 DNA follows: TGTGCCAGCAGCCACGGACTAGCGGGGGATACGCAGTATTTT. Encoded protein: CASSHGLAGDTQYF. J is TRBJ2-3 and V is TRBV4-2, with TRBD2 identical over 12 bases. V was pared by 3 bases and J by 6 bases, with 1 base of the junction left unmatched. The CDR3 contains 14 residues. Germline CDR1 reads LGHNA; CDR2 reads YNFKEQ.

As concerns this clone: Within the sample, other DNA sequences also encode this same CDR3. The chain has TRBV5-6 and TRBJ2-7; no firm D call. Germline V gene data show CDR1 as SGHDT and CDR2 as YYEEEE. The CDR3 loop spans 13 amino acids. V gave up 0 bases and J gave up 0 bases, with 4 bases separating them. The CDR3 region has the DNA TGTGCCAGCAGCTTGGGCAGCTCCTACGAGCAGTACTTC. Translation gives CASSLGSSYEQYF.

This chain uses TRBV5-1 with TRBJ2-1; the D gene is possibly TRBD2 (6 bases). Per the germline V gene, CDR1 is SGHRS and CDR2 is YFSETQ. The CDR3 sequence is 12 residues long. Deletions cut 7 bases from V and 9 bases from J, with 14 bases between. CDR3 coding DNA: TGCGCCAGCGGGACCTTCGGGGGTGAGCAGTTCTTC. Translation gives CASGTFGGEQFF.

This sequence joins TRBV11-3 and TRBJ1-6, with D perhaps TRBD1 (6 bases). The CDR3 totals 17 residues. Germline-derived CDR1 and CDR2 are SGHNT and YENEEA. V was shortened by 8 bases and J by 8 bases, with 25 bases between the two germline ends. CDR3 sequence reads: CASPGQKREQADSPLHF. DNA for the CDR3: TGTGCCAGCCCCGGACAGAAACGAGAACAGGCAGATTCACCCCTCCACTTT.

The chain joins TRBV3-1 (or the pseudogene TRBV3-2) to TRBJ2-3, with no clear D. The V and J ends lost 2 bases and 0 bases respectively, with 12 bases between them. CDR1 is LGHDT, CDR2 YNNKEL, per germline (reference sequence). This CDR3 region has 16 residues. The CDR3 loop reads CASSQNGFVSTDTQYF. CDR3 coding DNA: TGTGCCAGCAGCCAAAACGGGTTCGTTAGCACAGATACGCAGTATTTT.

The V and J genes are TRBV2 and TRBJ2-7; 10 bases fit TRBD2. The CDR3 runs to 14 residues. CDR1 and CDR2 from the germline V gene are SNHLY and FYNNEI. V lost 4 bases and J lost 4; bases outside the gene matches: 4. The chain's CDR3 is CASSGSGGLYEQYF. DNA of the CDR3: TGTGCCAGCAGTGGTAGCGGGGGGCTATACGAGCAGTACTTC.

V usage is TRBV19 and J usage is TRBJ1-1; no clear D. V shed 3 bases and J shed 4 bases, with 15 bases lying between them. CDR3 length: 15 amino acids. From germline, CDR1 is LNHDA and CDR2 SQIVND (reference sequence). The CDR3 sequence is CASSIYGFRGTEAFF. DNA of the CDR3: TGTGCCAGTAGTATCTACGGGTTTCGCGGCACTGAAGCTTTCTTT.

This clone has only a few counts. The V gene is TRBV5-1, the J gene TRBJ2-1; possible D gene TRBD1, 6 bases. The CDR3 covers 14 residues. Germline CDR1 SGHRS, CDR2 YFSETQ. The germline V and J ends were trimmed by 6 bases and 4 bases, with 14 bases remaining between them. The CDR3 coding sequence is TGCGCCAGCACCAGGAGACAGGATTACAATGAGCAGTTCTTC. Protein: CASTRRQDYNEQFF.

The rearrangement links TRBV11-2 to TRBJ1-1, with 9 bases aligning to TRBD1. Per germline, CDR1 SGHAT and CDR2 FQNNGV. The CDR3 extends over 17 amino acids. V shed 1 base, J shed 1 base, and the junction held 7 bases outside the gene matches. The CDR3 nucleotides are TGTGCCAGCAGCTTAGGGCCCCAGACAGGGGGGAACACTGAAGCTTTCTTT. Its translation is CASSLGPQTGGNTEAFF. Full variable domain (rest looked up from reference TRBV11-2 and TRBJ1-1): EAGVAQSPRYKIIEKRQSVAFWCNPISGHATLYWYQQILGQGPKLLIQFQNNGVVDDSQLPKDRFSAERLKGVDSTLKIQPAKLEDSAVYLCASSLGPQTGGNTEAFFGQGTRLTVV.

The CDR3 DNA reads as TGTGCCACCAGCAGAGTTCGGGGAGCTAACTATGGCTACACCTTC. Amino acids: CATSRVRGANYGYTF. The chain joins TRBV15 to TRBJ1-2; D remains ambiguous. Per germline, CDR1 LNHNV and CDR2 YYDKDF (reference sequence). This CDR3 spans 15 amino acids. V lost 1 base and J 0 bases, leaving 9 bases between the germline ends. The full variable domain, in which reference TRBV15 and TRBJ1-2 provide the parts outside the CDR3, is DAMVIQNPRYQVTQFGKPVTLSCSQTLNHNVMYWYQQKSSQAPKLLFHYYDKDFNNEADTPDNFQSRRPNTSFCFLDIRSPGLGDTAMYLCATSRVRGANYGYTFGSGTRLTVV.

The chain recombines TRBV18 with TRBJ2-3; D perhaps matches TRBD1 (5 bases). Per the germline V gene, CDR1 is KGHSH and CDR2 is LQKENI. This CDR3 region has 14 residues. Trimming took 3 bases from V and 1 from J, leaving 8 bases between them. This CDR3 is CASSPLQGTDTQYF. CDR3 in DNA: TGTGCCAGCTCACCCCTACAGGGCACAGATACGCAGTATTTT.

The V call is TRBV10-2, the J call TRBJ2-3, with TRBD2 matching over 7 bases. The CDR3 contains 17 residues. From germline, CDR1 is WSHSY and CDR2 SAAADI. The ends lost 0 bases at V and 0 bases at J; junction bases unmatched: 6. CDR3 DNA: TGCGCCAGCAGTGAGTCCCGGGGGAGGGTTAGCACAGATACGCAGTATTTT. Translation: CASSESRGRVSTDTQYF.

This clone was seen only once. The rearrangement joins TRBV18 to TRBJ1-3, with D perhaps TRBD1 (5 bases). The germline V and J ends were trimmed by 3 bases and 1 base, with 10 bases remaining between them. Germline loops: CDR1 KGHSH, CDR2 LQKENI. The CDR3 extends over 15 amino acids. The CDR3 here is CASSPPGGSGNTIYF. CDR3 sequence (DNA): TGTGCCAGCTCACCCCCCGGGGGTTCTGGAAACACCATATATTTT.

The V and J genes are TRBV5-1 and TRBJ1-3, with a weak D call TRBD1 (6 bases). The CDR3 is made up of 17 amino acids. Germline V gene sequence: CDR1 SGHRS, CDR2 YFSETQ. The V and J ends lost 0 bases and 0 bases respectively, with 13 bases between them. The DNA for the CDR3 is TGCGCCAGCAGCTTGGGCGCAGGGGCGTCCTCTGGAAACACCATATATTTT. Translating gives CASSLGAGASSGNTIYF.

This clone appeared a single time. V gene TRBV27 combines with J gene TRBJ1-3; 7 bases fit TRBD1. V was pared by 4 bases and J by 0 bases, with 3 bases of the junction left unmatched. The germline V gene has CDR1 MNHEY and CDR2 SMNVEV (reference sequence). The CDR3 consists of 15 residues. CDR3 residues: CASSSDRVSGNTIYF. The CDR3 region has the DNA TGTGCCAGCAGTTCTGACAGGGTCTCTGGAAACACCATATATTTT.

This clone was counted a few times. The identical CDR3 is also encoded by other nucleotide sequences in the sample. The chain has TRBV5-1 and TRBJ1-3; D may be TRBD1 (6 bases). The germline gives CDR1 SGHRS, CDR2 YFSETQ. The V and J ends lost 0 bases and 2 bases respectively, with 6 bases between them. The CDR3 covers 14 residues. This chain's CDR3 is CASSLAGAGNTIYF. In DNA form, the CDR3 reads TGCGCCAGCAGCTTGGCAGGGGCTGGAAACACCATATATTTT.

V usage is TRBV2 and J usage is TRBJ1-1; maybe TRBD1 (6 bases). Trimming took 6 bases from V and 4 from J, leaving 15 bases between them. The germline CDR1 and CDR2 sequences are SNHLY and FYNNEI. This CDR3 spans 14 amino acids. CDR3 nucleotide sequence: TGTGCCAGCAGGAAGGGGGGGCCGGGCACTGAAGCTTTCTTT. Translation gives CASRKGGPGTEAFF.

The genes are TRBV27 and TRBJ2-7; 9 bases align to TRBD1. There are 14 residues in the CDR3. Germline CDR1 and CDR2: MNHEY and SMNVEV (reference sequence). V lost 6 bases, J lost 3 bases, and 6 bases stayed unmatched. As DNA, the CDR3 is TGTGCCAGCAGGTTTTGGGGACAGGGCTACGAGCAGTACTTC. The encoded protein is CASRFWGQGYEQYF.